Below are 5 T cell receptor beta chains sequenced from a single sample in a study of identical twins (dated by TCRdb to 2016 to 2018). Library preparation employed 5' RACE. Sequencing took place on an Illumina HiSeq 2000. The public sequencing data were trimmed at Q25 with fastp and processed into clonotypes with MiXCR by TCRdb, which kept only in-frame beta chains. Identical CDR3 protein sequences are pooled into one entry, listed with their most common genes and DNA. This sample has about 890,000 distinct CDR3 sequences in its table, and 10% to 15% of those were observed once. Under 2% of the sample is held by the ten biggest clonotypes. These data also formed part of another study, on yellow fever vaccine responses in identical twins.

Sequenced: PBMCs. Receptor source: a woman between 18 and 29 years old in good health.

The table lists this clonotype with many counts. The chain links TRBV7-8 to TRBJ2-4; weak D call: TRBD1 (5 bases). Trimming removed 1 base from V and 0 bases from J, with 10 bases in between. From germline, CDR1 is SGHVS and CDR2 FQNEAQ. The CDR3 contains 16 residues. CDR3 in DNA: TGTGCCAGCAGCTTAGGACAGACAATAGCCAAAAACATTCAGTACTTC. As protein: CASSLGQTIAKNIQYF.

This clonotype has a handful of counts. CDR3 coding DNA: TGTGCCAGCAGCTTTGGACAGGGGATAGTTGTCGCTGAAGCTTTCTTT. Its protein product is CASSFGQGIVVAEAFF. V gene TRBV5-4 combines with J gene TRBJ1-1; TRBD1 matches 9 bases. Germline CDR1 reads SGHNT; CDR2 reads YYREEE (reference sequence). The ends lost 2 bases at V and 6 bases at J; junction bases unmatched: 11. This CDR3 comprises 16 residues.

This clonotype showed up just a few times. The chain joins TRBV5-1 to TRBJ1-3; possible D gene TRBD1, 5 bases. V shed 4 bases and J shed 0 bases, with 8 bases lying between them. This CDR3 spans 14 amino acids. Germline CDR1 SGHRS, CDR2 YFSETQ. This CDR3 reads CASSPDSSGNTIYF. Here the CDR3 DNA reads TGCGCCAGCAGCCCAGACAGCTCTGGAAACACCATATATTTT.

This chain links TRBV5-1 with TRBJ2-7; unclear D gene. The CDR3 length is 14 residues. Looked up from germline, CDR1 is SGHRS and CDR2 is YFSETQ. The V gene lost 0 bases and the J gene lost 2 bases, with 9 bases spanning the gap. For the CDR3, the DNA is TGCGCCAGCAGCTTGGGACCTGATACCTACGAGCAGTACTTC. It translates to CASSLGPDTYEQYF.

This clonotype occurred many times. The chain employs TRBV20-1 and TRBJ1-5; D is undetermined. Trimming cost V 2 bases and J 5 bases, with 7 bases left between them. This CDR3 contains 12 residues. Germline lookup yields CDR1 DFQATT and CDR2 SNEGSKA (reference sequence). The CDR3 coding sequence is TGCAGTGCTAGACGGAGCGATCAGCCCCAGCATTTT. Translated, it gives CSARRSDQPQHF.